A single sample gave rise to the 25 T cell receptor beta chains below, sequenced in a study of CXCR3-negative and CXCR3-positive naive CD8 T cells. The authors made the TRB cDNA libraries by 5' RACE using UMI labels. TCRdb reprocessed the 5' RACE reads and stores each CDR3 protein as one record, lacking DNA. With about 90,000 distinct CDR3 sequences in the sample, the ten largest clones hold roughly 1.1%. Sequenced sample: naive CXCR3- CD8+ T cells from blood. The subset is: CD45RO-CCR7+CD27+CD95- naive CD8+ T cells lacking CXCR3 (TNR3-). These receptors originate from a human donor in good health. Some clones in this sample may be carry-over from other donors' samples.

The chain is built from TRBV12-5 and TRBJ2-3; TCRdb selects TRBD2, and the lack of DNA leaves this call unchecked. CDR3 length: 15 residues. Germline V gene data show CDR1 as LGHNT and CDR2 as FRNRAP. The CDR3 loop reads CASGLGGLSTDTQYF.

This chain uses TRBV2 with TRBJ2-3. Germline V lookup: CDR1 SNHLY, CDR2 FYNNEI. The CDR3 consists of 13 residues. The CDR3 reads CASSEAGVDTQYF.

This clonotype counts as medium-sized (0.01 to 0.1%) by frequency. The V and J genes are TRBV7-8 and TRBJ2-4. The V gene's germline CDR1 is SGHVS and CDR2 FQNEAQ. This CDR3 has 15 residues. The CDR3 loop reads CASSLGHRAKNIQYF.

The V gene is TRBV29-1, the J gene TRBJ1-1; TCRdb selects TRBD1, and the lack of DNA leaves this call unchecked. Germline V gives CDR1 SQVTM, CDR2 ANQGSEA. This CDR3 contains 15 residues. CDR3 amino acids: CSVGAPGAENTEAFF.

This CDR3 is CASSEQAGVAGELFF. The chain links TRBV6-4 to TRBJ2-2; the TCRdb call, TRBD2, lacks DNA for checking. The CDR3 loop spans 15 amino acids. Germline CDR1 is MRHNA and CDR2 is SNTAGT.

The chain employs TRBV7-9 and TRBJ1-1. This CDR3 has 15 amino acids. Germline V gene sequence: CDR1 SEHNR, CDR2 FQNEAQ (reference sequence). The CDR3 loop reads CASSLPWTANTEAFF.

The chain's CDR3 is CASSLGLAGGGETQYF. The chain joins TRBV28 to TRBJ2-5; TCRdb selects TRBD2, and the lack of DNA leaves this call unchecked. There are 16 residues in the CDR3. Germline-derived CDR1 and CDR2 are MDHEN and SYDVKM.

The CDR3 sequence: CASSETSSTSSREQYF. The chain recombines TRBV2 with TRBJ2-7. Germline V gives CDR1 SNHLY, CDR2 FYNNEI. The CDR3 totals 16 residues.

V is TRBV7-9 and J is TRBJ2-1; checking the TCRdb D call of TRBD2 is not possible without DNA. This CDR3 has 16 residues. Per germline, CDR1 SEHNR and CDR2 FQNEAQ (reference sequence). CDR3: CASSPPGLADNNEQFF.

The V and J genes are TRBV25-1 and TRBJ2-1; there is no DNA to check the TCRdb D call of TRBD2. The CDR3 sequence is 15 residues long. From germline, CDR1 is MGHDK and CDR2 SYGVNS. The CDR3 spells CASSEVPALGNEQFF.

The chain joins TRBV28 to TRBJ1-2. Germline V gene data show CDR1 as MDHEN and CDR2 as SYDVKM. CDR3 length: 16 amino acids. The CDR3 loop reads CASSTLGGTINYGYTF.

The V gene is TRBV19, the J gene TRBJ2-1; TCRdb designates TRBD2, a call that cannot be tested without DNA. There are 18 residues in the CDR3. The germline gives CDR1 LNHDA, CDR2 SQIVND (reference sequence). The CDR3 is CASSIPVGLAGASNEQFF.

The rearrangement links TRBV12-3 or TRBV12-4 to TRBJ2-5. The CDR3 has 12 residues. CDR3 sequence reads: CASSSYQETQYF.

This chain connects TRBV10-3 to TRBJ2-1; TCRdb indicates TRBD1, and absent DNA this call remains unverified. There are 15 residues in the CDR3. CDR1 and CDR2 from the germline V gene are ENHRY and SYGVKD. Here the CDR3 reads CAISETGSSYNEQFF.

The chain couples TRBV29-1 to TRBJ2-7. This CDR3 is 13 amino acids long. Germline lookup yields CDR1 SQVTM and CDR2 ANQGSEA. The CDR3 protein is CSAETSMSYEQYF.

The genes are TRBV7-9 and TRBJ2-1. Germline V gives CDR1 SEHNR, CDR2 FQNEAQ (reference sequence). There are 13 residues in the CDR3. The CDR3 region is CASSPRRYNEQFF.

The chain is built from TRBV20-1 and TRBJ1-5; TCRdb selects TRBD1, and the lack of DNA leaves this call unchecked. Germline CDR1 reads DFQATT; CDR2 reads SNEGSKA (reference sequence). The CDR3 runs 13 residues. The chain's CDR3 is CSAPQGTGQPQHF.

This chain's CDR3 is CASSQGLEGETQYF. The chain recombines TRBV6-2 or TRBV6-3 with TRBJ2-5; the D call from TCRdb, TRBD1, cannot be confirmed without DNA. Germline CDR1 MNHEY, CDR2 SVGEGT. The length of the CDR3 is 14 residues.

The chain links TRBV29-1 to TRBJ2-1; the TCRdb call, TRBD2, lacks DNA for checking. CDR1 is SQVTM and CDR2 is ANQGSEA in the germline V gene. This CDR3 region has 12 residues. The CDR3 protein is CSAPRGNKEQFF.

This CDR3 is CASSFFRKGVDGYTF. The V gene is TRBV12-3 or TRBV12-4, the J gene TRBJ1-2; TCRdb's assignment of TRBD1 cannot be checked, as there is no DNA. The CDR3 is made up of 15 amino acids.

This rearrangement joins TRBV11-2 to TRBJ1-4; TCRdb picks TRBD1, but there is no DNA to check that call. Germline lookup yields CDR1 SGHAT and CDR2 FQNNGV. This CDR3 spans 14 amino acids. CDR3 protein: CASSGTGASEKLFF.

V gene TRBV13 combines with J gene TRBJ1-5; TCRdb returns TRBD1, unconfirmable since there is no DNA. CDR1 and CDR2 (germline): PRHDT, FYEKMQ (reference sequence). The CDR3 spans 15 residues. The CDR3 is CASSAGLDPHQPQHF.

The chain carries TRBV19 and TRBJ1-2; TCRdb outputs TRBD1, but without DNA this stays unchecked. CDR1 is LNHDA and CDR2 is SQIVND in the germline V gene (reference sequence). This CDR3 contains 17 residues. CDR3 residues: CASSPRQGGITNYGYTF.

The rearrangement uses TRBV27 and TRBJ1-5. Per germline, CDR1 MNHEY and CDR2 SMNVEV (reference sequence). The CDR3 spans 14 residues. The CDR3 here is CASSLMASNQPQHF.

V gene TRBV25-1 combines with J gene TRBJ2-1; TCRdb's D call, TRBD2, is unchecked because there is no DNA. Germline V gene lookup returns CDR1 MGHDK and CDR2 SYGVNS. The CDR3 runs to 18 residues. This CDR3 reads CASSEQRGGPGSYNEQFF.